This TCR beta chain was recovered during a study of cytomegalovirus exposure and HLA in healthy donors. Study-level background: Prior work identified some 120 million unique TCR beta sequences in some 180 million T cells. Study-level results: Cytomegalovirus-associated TCR beta chains were listed, numbering around 150. Previous analysis showed most TCR beta V segments were productive about 87% or about 30% of the time.

The length of the CDR3 is 17 residues. Germline loops: CDR1 KGHSH, CDR2 LQKENI. V was clipped by 1 base and J by 2 bases; unmatched bases: 9. As to this clone: The antigen is unknown.

Nominally healthy donors provided the samples, though records likely missed some immune exposures. PCR involved 60 Vbeta and 13 Jbeta primers. Produced via immunoSEQ multiplex PCR; TCRdb's table is partial and in-frame only. The sample yields roughly 140,000 clones, around 78% seen once. The chain combines TRBV18 with TRBJ2-7; 9 nucleotides match TRBD1. This receptor was obtained from a woman under 30 in good health and CMV-seropositive. The sample was PBMCs. CDR3 sequence: CASSPRVPGQGTYEQYF. The CDR3 DNA is TGTGCCAGCTCACCACGTGTTCCGGGACAGGGAACCTACGAGCAGTACTTC.